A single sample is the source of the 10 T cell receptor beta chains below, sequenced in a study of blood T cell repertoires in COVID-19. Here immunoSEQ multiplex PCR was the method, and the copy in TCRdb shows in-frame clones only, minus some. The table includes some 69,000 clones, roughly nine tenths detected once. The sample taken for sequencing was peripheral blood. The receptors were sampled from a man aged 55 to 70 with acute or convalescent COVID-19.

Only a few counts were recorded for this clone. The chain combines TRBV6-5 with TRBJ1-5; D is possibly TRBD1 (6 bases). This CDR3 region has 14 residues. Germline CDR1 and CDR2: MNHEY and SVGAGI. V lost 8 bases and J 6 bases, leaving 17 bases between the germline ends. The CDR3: CASLLSGGSQPQHF. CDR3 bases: TGTGCCAGCCTCCTAAGCGGGGGCTCTCAGCCCCAGCATTTT.

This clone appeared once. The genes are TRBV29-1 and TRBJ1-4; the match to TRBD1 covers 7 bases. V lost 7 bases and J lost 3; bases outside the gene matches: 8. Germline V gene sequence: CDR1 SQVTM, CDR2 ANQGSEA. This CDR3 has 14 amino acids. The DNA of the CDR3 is TGCAGCGCCCAGTACAGGGGCGCTAATGAAAAACTGTTTTTT. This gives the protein CSAQYRGANEKLFF. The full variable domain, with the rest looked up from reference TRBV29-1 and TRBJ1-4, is SAVISQKPSRDICQRGTSLTIQCQVDSQVTMMFWYRQQPGQSLTLIATANQGSEATYESGFVIDKFPISRPNLTFSTLTVSNMSPEDSSIYLCSAQYRGANEKLFFGSGTQLSVL.

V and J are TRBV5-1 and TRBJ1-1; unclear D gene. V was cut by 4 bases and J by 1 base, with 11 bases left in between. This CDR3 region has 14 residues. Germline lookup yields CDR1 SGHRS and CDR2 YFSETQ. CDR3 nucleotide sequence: TGCGCCAGCAGCGCGGCACACGGGAACACTGAAGCTTTCTTT. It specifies CASSAAHGNTEAFF.

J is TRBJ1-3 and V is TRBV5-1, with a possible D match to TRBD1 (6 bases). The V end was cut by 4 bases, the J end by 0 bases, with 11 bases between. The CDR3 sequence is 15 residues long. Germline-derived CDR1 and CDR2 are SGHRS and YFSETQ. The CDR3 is CASSPRGSSGNTIYF. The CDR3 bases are TGCGCCAGCAGCCCCAGGGGCAGCTCTGGAAACACCATATATTTT. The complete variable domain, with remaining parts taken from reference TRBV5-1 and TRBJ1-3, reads KAGVTQTPRYLIKTRGQQVTLSCSPISGHRSVSWYQQTPGQGLQFLFEYFSETQRNKGNFPGRFSGRQFSNSRSEMNVSTLELGDSALYLCASSPRGSSGNTIYFGEGSWLTVV.

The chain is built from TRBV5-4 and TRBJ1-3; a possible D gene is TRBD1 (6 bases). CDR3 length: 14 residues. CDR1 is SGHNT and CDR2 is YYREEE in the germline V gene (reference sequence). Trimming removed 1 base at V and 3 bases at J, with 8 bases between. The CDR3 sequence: CASSLQGSGNTIYF. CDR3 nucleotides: TGTGCCAGCAGCTTGCAGGGGAGTGGAAACACCATATATTTT.

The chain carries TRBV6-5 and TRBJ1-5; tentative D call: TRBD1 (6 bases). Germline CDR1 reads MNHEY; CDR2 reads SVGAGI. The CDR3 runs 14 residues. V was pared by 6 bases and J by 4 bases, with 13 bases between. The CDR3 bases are TGTGCCAGCAGGGGGGCCGAGGCGAATCAGCCCCAGCATTTT. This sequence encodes CASRGAEANQPQHF.

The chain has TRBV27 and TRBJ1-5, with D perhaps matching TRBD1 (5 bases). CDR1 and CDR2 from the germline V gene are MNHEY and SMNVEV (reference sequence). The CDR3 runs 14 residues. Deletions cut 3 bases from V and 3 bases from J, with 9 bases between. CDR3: CASSFQGLNQPQHF. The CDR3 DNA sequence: TGTGCCAGCAGTTTTCAGGGCCTCAATCAGCCCCAGCATTTT.

CDR3 protein: CSELVTDTQYF. For the CDR3, the DNA is TGCAGTGAACTGGTTACAGATACGCAGTATTTT. The V call is TRBV20-1, the J call TRBJ2-3; D gene uncertain. The V gene lost 7 bases and the J gene lost 3 bases, with 8 bases spanning the gap. In germline, CDR1 is DFQATT, CDR2 SNEGSKA (reference sequence). The CDR3 covers 11 residues.

In nucleotides, the CDR3 is TGCAGCGTCAGTGGTGTAGCGAACTATGGCTACACCTTC. It encodes CSVSGVANYGYTF. J is TRBJ1-2 and V is TRBV29-1; D call uncertain. Germline V gene lookup returns CDR1 SQVTM and CDR2 ANQGSEA. The CDR3 length is 13 residues. V was shortened by 6 bases and J by 2 bases, with 13 bases between the two germline ends.

CDR3 sequence (DNA): TGTGCCACCAGTGAACCGGGACAGAGCCAAGAGACCCAGTACTTC. Protein product: CATSEPGQSQETQYF. The V and J genes are TRBV24-1 and TRBJ2-5, with 7 positions matching TRBD1. From germline, CDR1 is KGHDR and CDR2 SFDVKD. The CDR3 has 15 residues. V lost 4 bases, J lost 1 base, and 5 bases stayed unmatched.